A single sample is the source of the 3 T cell receptor beta chains below, sequenced in a study of T cells after yellow fever vaccination. TCRdb reprocessed the 5' RACE reads via MiXCR and lists one record per CDR3 protein. This table has 250,000 to 350,000 distinct CDR3 sequences, 8.7% appearing once. The specimen comprised CD4+ T cells sorted from PBMCs, sampled 5 days after the yellow fever booster vaccination. The origin of the receptors is a young man who received the YFV17D yellow fever vaccine.

V usage is TRBV7-2 and J usage is TRBJ2-5; perhaps TRBD1 as D (5 bases). The V end lost 3 bases, the J end lost 1 base, and 9 bases lay between the germline ends. This CDR3 has 14 residues. Germline V lookup: CDR1 SGHTA, CDR2 FQGNSA. The CDR3 region has the DNA TGTGCCAGCAGCTTGACAGTGGCCCAAGAGACCCAGTACTTC. Translated, it gives CASSLTVAQETQYF.

This clonotype was recorded many times. V gene TRBV5-1 combines with J gene TRBJ1-6; TRBD1 aligns across 9 bases. Looked up from germline, CDR1 is SGHRS and CDR2 is YFSETQ. The length of the CDR3 is 15 residues. The trim removed 1 base at V and 7 bases at J, leaving 3 bases unmatched. The CDR3 DNA is TGCGCCAGCAGCTTGTTGGACAGGGGCAATTCACCCCTCCACTTT. It yields the protein CASSLLDRGNSPLHF.

At least ten counts were recorded for this clonotype. This rearrangement joins TRBV7-2 to TRBJ2-7; TRBD2 aligns across 8 bases. Germline loops: CDR1 SGHTA, CDR2 FQGNSA. Trimming cost V 2 bases and J 2 bases; bases outside gene matches: 5. The CDR3 covers 15 residues. CDR3 sequence reads: CASSLSGGTTYEQYF. Written as DNA, the CDR3 is TGTGCCAGCAGCTTATCGGGGGGGACGACCTACGAGCAGTACTTC.